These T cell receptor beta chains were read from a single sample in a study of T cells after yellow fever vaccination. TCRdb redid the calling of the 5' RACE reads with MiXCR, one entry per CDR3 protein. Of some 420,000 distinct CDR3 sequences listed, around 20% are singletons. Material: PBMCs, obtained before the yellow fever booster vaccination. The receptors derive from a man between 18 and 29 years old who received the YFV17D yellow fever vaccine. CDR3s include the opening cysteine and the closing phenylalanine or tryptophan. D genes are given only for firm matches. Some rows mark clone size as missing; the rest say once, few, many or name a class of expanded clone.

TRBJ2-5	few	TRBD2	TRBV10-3	CAISRGLAGVQETQYF	TGTGCCATCAGCCGAGGACTAGCGGGGGTCCAAGAGACCCAGTACTTC
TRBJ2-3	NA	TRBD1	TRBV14	CASSQILGQGPDTQYF	TGTGCCAGCAGCCAGATATTGGGACAGGGGCCAGATACGCAGTATTTT
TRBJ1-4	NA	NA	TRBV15	CATSGEGSTNEKLFF	TGTGCCACCAGCGGCGAGGGTTCAACTAATGAAAAACTGTTTTTT
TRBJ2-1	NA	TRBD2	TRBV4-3	CASSQGISGGANRNEQFF	TGCGCCAGCAGCCAAGGTATTAGCGGGGGGGCGAATCGCAATGAGCAGTTCTTC
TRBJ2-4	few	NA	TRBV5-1	CASSPQGFQNIQYF	TGCGCCAGCAGCCCACAGGGTTTCCAAAACATTCAGTACTTC
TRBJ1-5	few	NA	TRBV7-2	CASSPQTTLSNQPQHF	TGTGCCAGCAGCCCCCAGACGACACTTAGCAATCAGCCCCAGCATTTT
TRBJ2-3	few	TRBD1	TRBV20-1	CRAGQGADTQYF	TGCAGGGCCGGACAGGGGGCGGATACGCAGTATTTT
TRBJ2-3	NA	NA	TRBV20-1	CSATTIGTLRPDTQYF	TGCAGTGCTACCACGATAGGGACACTGAGACCAGATACGCAGTATTTT
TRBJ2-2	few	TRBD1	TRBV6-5	CASLGQANTGELFF	TGTGCCAGCCTAGGACAGGCGAACACCGGGGAGCTGTTTTTT
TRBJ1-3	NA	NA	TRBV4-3	CASSQDDASGNTIYF	TGCGCCAGCAGCCAAGACGATGCCTCTGGAAACACCATATATTTT
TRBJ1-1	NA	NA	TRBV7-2	CASSLDMGKAFF	TGTGCCAGCAGCTTAGACATGGGCAAAGCTTTCTTT
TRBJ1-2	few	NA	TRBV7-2	CASSLVGESKGYTF	TGTGCCAGCAGCTTAGTCGGAGAATCTAAGGGCTACACCTTC
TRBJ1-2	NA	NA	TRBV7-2	CASSQRTVNYGYTF	TGTGCCAGCAGCCAGCGGACCGTCAACTATGGCTACACCTTC
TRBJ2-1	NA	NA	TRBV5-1	CASSPTTDSFNEQFF	TGCGCCAGCAGCCCGACGACAGACTCCTTCAATGAGCAGTTCTTC
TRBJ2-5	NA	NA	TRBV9	CASSVGPRQETQYF	TGTGCCAGCAGCGTAGGCCCGCGACAAGAGACCCAGTACTTC
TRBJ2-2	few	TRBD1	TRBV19	CASRGQGAGELFF	TGTGCCAGTAGGGGACAGGGGGCCGGGGAGCTGTTTTTT
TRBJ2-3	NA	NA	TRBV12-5	CASAGRASAQYF	TGTGCTAGTGCCGGTCGGGCTAGCGCGCAGTATTTT
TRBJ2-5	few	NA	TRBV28	CASSFGAIETQYF	TGTGCCAGCAGTTTTGGGGCTATCGAGACCCAGTACTTC
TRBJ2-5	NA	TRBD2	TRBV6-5	CASSYGRGALGETQYF	TGTGCCAGCAGTTACGGGCGGGGGGCCTTGGGGGAGACCCAGTACTTC
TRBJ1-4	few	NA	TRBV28	CASSPQGTANEKLFF	TGTGCCAGCAGTCCCCAGGGGACGGCTAATGAAAAACTGTTTTTT
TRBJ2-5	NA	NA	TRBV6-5	CASTYGGQQETQYF	TGTGCCAGCACTTATGGCGGACAGCAAGAGACCCAGTACTTC
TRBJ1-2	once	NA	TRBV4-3	CASSQRLRADYGYTF	TGCGCCAGCAGCCAAAGGCTCAGGGCCGACTATGGCTACACCTTC
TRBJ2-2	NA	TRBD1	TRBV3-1	CASSLPQGETGELFF	TGTGCCAGCAGCTTACCACAGGGGGAGACCGGGGAGCTGTTTTTT
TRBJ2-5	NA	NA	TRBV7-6	CASSQGGEGTQYF	TGTGCCAGCAGCCAGGGGGGAGAGGGGACCCAGTACTTC
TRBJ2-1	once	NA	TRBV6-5	CASSYSPPQGGEQFF	TGTGCCAGCAGTTACTCCCCCCCACAGGGCGGTGAGCAGTTCTTC
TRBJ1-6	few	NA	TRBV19	CASSPRQSYYNSPLHF	TGTGCCAGTAGTCCGAGACAGAGTTACTATAATTCACCCCTCCACTTT
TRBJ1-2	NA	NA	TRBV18	CASSTSGRDGYTF	TGTGCCAGCTCCACAAGCGGTAGGGATGGCTACACCTTC
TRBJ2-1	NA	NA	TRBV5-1	CASSAGPTEAYEQFF	TGCGCCAGCAGCGCGGGCCCGACGGAGGCCTATGAGCAGTTCTTC
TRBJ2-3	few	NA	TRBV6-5	CASRWGSATSTDTQYF	TGTGCCAGTCGATGGGGGTCCGCGACTAGCACAGATACGCAGTATTTT
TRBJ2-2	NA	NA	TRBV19	CASSKEGNTGELFF	TGTGCCAGTAGTAAAGAGGGGAACACCGGGGAGCTGTTTTTT
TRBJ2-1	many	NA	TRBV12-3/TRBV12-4	CASSLSSGGKTYNEQFF	TGTGCCAGCAGTTTGAGTTCGGGGGGCAAAACCTACAATGAGCAGTTCTTC
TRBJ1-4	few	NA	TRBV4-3	CASSQVGGGLIEKLFF	TGCGCCAGCAGCCAAGTTGGGGGAGGACTGATTGAAAAACTGTTTTTT
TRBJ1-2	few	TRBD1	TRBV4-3	CASSQRDRVADGYTF	TGCGCCAGCAGCCAACGGGACAGGGTAGCGGATGGCTACACCTTC
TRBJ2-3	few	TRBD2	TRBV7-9	CASSLELAADTQYF	TGTGCCAGCAGCTTAGAACTAGCGGCAGATACGCAGTATTTT
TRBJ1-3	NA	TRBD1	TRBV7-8	CASSSGQRGNTIYF	TGTGCCAGCAGCTCGGGACAGAGAGGGAACACCATATATTTT
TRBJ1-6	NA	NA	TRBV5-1	CASSLAPGEGSPLHF	TGCGCCAGCAGCTTGGCCCCGGGAGAGGGTTCACCCCTCCACTTT
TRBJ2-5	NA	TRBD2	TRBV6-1	CASSRGLAGGKETQYF	TGTGCCAGCAGTCGGGGACTAGCGGGGGGAAAAGAGACCCAGTACTTC
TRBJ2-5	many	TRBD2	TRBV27	CASSLHPSGGPQETQYF	TGTGCCAGCAGTCTCCACCCTAGCGGGGGCCCTCAAGAGACCCAGTACTTC
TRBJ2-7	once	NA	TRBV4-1	CASSQVPQTFYEQYF	TGCGCCAGCAGCCAAGTCCCACAGACCTTCTACGAGCAGTACTTC
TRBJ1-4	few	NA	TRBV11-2	CASSLAAGQRGNLREKLFF	TGTGCCAGCAGCTTAGCCGCCGGACAGAGGGGAAACTTAAGGGAAAAACTGTTTTTT
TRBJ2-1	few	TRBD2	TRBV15	CATRTSGGRSYNEQFF	TGTGCCACCAGGACTAGCGGGGGCCGCTCCTACAATGAGCAGTTCTTC
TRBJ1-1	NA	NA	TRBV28	CASSFSRAEAFF	TGTGCCAGCAGTTTTAGTCGGGCTGAAGCTTTCTTT
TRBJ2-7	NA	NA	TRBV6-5	CASSLYRGPTYEQYF	TGTGCCAGCAGTCTGTACCGGGGTCCCACCTACGAGCAGTACTTC
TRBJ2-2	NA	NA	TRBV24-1	CATSDRLSNTGELFF	TGTGCCACCAGTGACCGTTTATCGAACACCGGGGAGCTGTTTTTT
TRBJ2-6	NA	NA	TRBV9	CASSVKTSAGANVLTF	TGTGCCAGCAGCGTAAAGACTTCGGCTGGGGCCAACGTCCTGACTTTC
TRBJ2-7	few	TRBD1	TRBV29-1	CSARTGGGVDEQYF	TGCAGCGCACGGACAGGGGGCGGTGTCGACGAGCAGTACTTC
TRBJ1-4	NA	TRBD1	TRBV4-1	CASSQDLSRGLLKEKLFF	TGCGCCAGCAGCCAAGATCTTTCCAGGGGGCTATTAAAGGAAAAACTGTTTTTT
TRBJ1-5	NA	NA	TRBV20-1	CSASFPGGNQPQHF	TGCAGTGCTAGTTTCCCAGGAGGAAATCAGCCCCAGCATTTT
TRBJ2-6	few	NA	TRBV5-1	CASSLWQVSGANVLTF	TGCGCCAGCAGCTTGTGGCAGGTATCCGGGGCCAACGTCCTGACTTTC
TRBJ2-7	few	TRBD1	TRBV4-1	CASSQDRAGGMDEQYF	TGCGCCAGCAGCCAAGATAGGGCAGGGGGCATGGACGAGCAGTACTTC
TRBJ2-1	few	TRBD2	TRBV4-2	CASSPERTSLHEQFF	TGTGCCAGCAGCCCTGAACGGACTAGCCTACATGAGCAGTTCTTC
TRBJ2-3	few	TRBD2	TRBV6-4	CASSRAGEIDTQYF	TGTGCCAGCAGCCGAGCGGGGGAAATAGATACGCAGTATTTT
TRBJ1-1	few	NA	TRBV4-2	CASSQGRDIEAFF	TGTGCCAGCAGCCAAGGGCGGGACATTGAAGCTTTCTTT